This T cell receptor (beta chain) was sequenced for a study of blood T cells in healthy people across ages. Study results and caveats: Diversity of TCR beta per million T cells declined in a roughly linear way with age. Estimates drawn from one million T cells were deemed to understate diversity.

V shed 5 bases and J shed 0 bases, with 14 bases lying between them. Germline V gene lookup returns CDR1 MNHNS and CDR2 SASEGT. CDR3 length: 15 residues. For this clonotype: The target antigen is unknown.

A sample-barcoded 5' primer and a J-beta primer mix were used in a second PCR of roughly 6 to 11 cycles. A template-switch adaptor with 12 random nucleotides tagged each cDNA molecule. TCRdb called the 5' RACE reads again in MiXCR, with one record for every CDR3 protein. Of hundreds of thousands of distinct CDR3 sequences listed, 25% to 30% were seen once; the top ten hold 15% to 20%. Caucasian individuals from Russia who were healthy and aged about 6 to 95 acted as donors. Sequencing was done on a sample of blood. The genes are TRBV6-1 and TRBJ2-7; D gene uncertain. The sequence was collected from a woman aged 80 or older in good health. CDR3 nucleotide sequence: TGTGCCAGCAGTCTCGATCCCAGTAGCTCCTACGAGCAGTACTTC. Residues: CASSLDPSSSYEQYF.